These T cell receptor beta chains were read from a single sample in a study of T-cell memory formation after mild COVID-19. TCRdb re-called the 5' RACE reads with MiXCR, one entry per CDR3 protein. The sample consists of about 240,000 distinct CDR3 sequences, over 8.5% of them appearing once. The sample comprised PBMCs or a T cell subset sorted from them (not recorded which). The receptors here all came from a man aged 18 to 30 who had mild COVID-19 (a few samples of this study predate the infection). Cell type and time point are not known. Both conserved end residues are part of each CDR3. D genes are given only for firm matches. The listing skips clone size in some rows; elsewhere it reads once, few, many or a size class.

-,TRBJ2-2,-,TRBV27,TGTGCCAGCAGTCACCTCGGGGCCACTAACACCGGGGAGCTGTTTTTT,CASSHLGATNTGELFF
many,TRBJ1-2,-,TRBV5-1,TGCGCCAGCAGCTTGACAGGGACTAACTATGGCTACACCTTC,CASSLTGTNYGYTF
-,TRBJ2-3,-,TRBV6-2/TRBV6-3,TGTGCCAGCATAAGGGATGGCACAGATACGCAGTATTTT,CASIRDGTDTQYF
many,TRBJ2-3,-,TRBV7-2,TGTGCCAGCCTCCAGGGAGCTAGCACAGATACGCAGTATTTT,CASLQGASTDTQYF
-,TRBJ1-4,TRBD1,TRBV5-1,TGCGCCAGCAGCTCGGGGACAGGGAGGGGCGAAAAACTGTTTTTT,CASSSGTGRGEKLFF
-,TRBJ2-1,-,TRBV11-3,TGTGCCAGCAGCTTAGATTCACGTGATGAGCAGTTCTTC,CASSLDSRDEQFF
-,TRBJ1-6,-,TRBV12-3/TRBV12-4,TGTGCCAGCACCCGCGGGGTATACTCACCCCTCCACTTT,CASTRGVYSPLHF
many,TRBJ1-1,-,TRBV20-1,TGCAGTGCTGCACAGGTAGACACTGAAGCTTTCTTT,CSAAQVDTEAFF
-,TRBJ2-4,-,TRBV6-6,TGTGCCAGCAATTTGCGGAGGCCCCAAGCCAAAAACATTCAGTACTTC,CASNLRRPQAKNIQYF
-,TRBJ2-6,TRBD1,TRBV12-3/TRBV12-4,TGTGCCAGCGGGCCGGGACAGGGATCCTCTGGGGCCAACGTCCTGACTTTC,CASGPGQGSSGANVLTF
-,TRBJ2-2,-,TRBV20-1,TGCAGTGTGGGAAGATACACCGGGGAGCTGTTTTTT,CSVGRYTGELFF
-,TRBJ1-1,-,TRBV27,TGTGCCAGCATGGGGGGGGGCACTGAAGCTTTCTTT,CASMGGGTEAFF
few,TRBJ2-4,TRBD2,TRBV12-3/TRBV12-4,TGTGCCAGCAGTTTACCTATCCTCAGCGGGGGTATTTCCAAAAACATTCAGTACTTC,CASSLPILSGGISKNIQYF
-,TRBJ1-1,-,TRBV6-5,TGTGCCAGCAGTAGGAACGGTGAAGCTTTCTTT,CASSRNGEAFF
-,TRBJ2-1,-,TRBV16,TGTGCCAGCAGCCAATCGGGCGGGCTTGGTGAGCAGTTCTTC,CASSQSGGLGEQFF
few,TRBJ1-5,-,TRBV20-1,TGCAGTGCCCACGCCAATACAGGGAATCAGCCCCAGCATTTT,CSAHANTGNQPQHF
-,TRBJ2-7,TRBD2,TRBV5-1,TGCGCCAGCAGCTTGGTGGCGGGGAGGGTATCCTACGAGCAGTACTTC,CASSLVAGRVSYEQYF
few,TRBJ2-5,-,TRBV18,TGTGCCAGCTCACCGGATACCCTAGGAGAGCAAGAGACCCAGTACTTC,CASSPDTLGEQETQYF
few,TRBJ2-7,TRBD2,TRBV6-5,TGTGCCAGCAGTTACTCATACTCTAGCGGGGGCTACGAGCAGTACTTC,CASSYSYSSGGYEQYF
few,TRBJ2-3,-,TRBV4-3,TGCGCCAGCAGCCAAGCCCCTGGGACCGATACGCAGTATTTT,CASSQAPGTDTQYF
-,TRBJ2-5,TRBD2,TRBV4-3,TGCGCCAGCAGCCAACGCGTATCTAGCGGGGAGGTCCAAGAGACCCAGTACTTC,CASSQRVSSGEVQETQYF
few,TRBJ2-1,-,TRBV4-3,TGCGCCAGCAGCCAAGTTGGGTCCAGGGGATCCTACAATGAGCAGTTCTTC,CASSQVGSRGSYNEQFF